Below are 6 T cell receptor beta chains sequenced from a single sample in a study of shared clonotypes between healthy human individuals. TCRdb keeps only in-frame clones here, not all; method: immunoSEQ multiplex PCR. This table holds nearly 2 million clones, about 95% found once. Naive CD8 cells were CD45RO-negative, positively selected for CCR7, excluding terminally differentiated effector memory CD45RA+ cells. Input material: naive CD8+ T cells sorted from blood. All receptors derive from a man aged 18 to 30 in good health.

The CDR3 bases are TGCGCCAGCAGCCGCGGACAGGGTAACCCTTTCTACGAGCAGTACTTC. Its translation: CASSRGQGNPFYEQYF. This chain joins TRBV5-1 and TRBJ2-7; TRBD1 aligns across 8 bases. Germline V gene data show CDR1 as SGHRS and CDR2 as YFSETQ. The CDR3 has 16 residues. Trimming took 4 bases from V and 3 from J; bases not matched to a gene: 12.

The chain links TRBV5-1 to TRBJ2-1, with TRBD2 identical over 9 bases. The germline CDR1 and CDR2 sequences are SGHRS and YFSETQ. This CDR3 contains 15 residues. V shed 0 bases and J 10 bases; nucleotides not matched to a gene: 8. As DNA, the CDR3 is TGCGCCAGCAGCTTGGGGCTAGCGGGAAGAGAGGAGCAGTTCTTC. This sequence encodes CASSLGLAGREEQFF.

The rearrangement joins TRBV28 to TRBJ1-1; D not certain. V lost 3 bases to trimming and J lost 0 bases, with 8 bases between them. Germline V lookup: CDR1 MDHEN, CDR2 SYDVKM. This CDR3 region has 14 residues. Written as DNA, the CDR3 is TGTGCCAGCAGTTTTAAGGTCATGAACACTGAAGCTTTCTTT. Its translation is CASSFKVMNTEAFF.

Concerning this clone: Other DNA variants within this sample encode the same CDR3. This chain joins TRBV7-9 and TRBJ1-1; tentative D call: TRBD1 (5 bases). The CDR3 loop spans 13 amino acids. Germline assignment: CDR1 SEHNR and CDR2 FQNEAQ (reference sequence). V lost 5 bases to trimming and J lost 1 base, with 8 bases between them. The CDR3 DNA is TGTGCCAGCAGCCCTGGACAGAACACTGAAGCTTTCTTT. Translation: CASSPGQNTEAFF.

V gene TRBV6-6 combines with J gene TRBJ1-2; D is unclear. Germline CDR1 and CDR2: MNHNY and SVGAGI (reference sequence). Trimming took 4 bases from V and 5 from J, leaving 8 bases between them. The CDR3 is 12 residues long. The CDR3 coding sequence is TGTGCCAGCAGTTTCGACCTATATGGCTACACCTTC. Residues: CASSFDLYGYTF.

This chain uses TRBV6-5 with TRBJ1-1; D uncertain. Trimming shortened V by 4 bases and J by 7 bases, and 13 bases separated the two germline ends. Germline CDR1 MNHEY, CDR2 SVGAGI. The CDR3 sequence is 13 residues long. The CDR3 sequence: CASSLQGLDEAFF. The CDR3 DNA follows: TGTGCCAGCAGTTTACAAGGACTTGATGAAGCTTTCTTT.